Listed below are T cell receptor beta chains from one sample, sequenced in a study of cytomegalovirus exposure and HLA in healthy donors. Method: immunoSEQ multiplex PCR; TCRdb's copy keeps in-frame clones and lacks some. Among roughly 200,000 clones, approximately 70% were seen once, and the ten largest hold around 2.6%. Sequenced: PBMCs. These receptors all stem from a man between 35 and 55 years old in good health and CMV-seropositive. Both conserved end residues are part of each CDR3. Fields, in order: J gene, V gene, clone size, D gene, CDR3 protein, CDR3 DNA. The D gene is left open where the match is weak. Clone size is not always given. Where it is, it says once, few, many or a class for expanded clones.

j_call: TRBJ2-2; v_call: TRBV5-4; clone_size: NA; d_call: NA; cdr3_aa: CASSLEGYTGELFF; cdr3_nt: TGTGCCAGCAGCTTGGAGGGGTACACCGGGGAGCTGTTTTTT
j_call: TRBJ2-4; v_call: TRBV5-1; clone_size: NA; d_call: TRBD2; cdr3_aa: CASSRPTGTSGVGGDIQYF; cdr3_nt: TGCGCCAGCAGCCGACCGACAGGGACTAGCGGGGTCGGCGGCGACATTCAGTACTTC
j_call: TRBJ1-1; v_call: TRBV19; clone_size: NA; d_call: NA; cdr3_aa: CASSTQGGTEAFF; cdr3_nt: TGTGCCAGTAGCACACAGGGTGGAACTGAAGCTTTCTTT
j_call: TRBJ2-6; v_call: TRBV10-3; clone_size: NA; d_call: TRBD1; cdr3_aa: CAISESGKNRGMVPGANVLTF; cdr3_nt: TGTGCCATCAGTGAGTCAGGGAAGAACAGGGGCATGGTCCCTGGGGCCAACGTCCTGACTTTC
j_call: TRBJ1-1; v_call: TRBV13; clone_size: NA; d_call: TRBD1; cdr3_aa: CASSSGQGSGNTEAFF; cdr3_nt: TGTGCCAGCAGCTCTGGACAGGGAAGTGGGAACACTGAAGCTTTCTTT
j_call: TRBJ1-5; v_call: TRBV7-8; clone_size: NA; d_call: TRBD1; cdr3_aa: CASSLWLGQGLYSNQPQHF; cdr3_nt: TGTGCCAGCAGCTTATGGTTGGGACAGGGACTCTATAGCAATCAGCCCCAGCATTTT
j_call: TRBJ1-1; v_call: TRBV7-9; clone_size: NA; d_call: TRBD1; cdr3_aa: CASSSGTGLDTEAFF; cdr3_nt: TGTGCCAGCAGCTCCGGGACAGGGTTGGACACTGAAGCTTTCTTT
j_call: TRBJ1-1; v_call: TRBV27; clone_size: NA; d_call: NA; cdr3_aa: CATYSPWNTEAFF; cdr3_nt: TGTGCCACCTATAGCCCCTGGAACACTGAAGCTTTCTTT
j_call: TRBJ2-3; v_call: TRBV7-9; clone_size: NA; d_call: NA; cdr3_aa: CAADRGAADTQYF; cdr3_nt: TGTGCCGCCGACCGGGGGGCGGCAGATACGCAGTATTTT
j_call: TRBJ2-7; v_call: TRBV6-6; clone_size: few; d_call: TRBD2; cdr3_aa: CASRQLLAGGLEQYF; cdr3_nt: TGTGCCAGCAGACAACTCCTAGCGGGGGGATTAGAGCAGTACTTC
j_call: TRBJ2-7; v_call: TRBV5-5; clone_size: NA; d_call: NA; cdr3_aa: CASSLEVRQGRYEQYF; cdr3_nt: TGTGCCAGCAGCTTGGAGGTTCGCCAGGGGCGTTACGAGCAGTACTTC
j_call: TRBJ2-3; v_call: TRBV5-1; clone_size: NA; d_call: TRBD2; cdr3_aa: CASSLKTSWNADTQYF; cdr3_nt: TGCGCCAGCAGCCTTAAGACTAGCTGGAACGCAGATACGCAGTATTTT
j_call: TRBJ1-4; v_call: TRBV7-9; clone_size: NA; d_call: NA; cdr3_aa: CASSPTLTALNEKLFF; cdr3_nt: TGTGCCAGCAGCCCCACCCTGACAGCCCTTAATGAAAAACTGTTTTTT
j_call: TRBJ1-2; v_call: TRBV6-1; clone_size: NA; d_call: NA; cdr3_aa: CASSEGRGINYGYTF; cdr3_nt: TGTGCCAGCAGTGAAGGCAGGGGCATTAACTATGGCTACACCTTC
j_call: TRBJ2-7; v_call: TRBV12-2; clone_size: NA; d_call: NA; cdr3_aa: CASRSIVKQGIEQYF; cdr3_nt: TGTGCAAGTCGCTCCATAGTTAAACAGGGAATCGAGCAGTACTTC
j_call: TRBJ2-1; v_call: TRBV6-4; clone_size: NA; d_call: TRBD2; cdr3_aa: CASSERGGANNEQFF; cdr3_nt: TGTGCCAGCAGTGAACGCGGGGGGGCGAACAATGAGCAGTTCTTC
j_call: TRBJ1-4; v_call: TRBV4-3; clone_size: few; d_call: TRBD1; cdr3_aa: CASSVEGTANEKLFF; cdr3_nt: TGCGCCAGCAGCGTCGAAGGGACAGCTAATGAAAAACTGTTTTTT
j_call: TRBJ2-2; v_call: TRBV7-2; clone_size: NA; d_call: NA; cdr3_aa: CASTFSGVGLTGELFF; cdr3_nt: TGTGCCAGCACATTCTCGGGGGTTGGCCTCACCGGGGAGCTGTTTTTT
j_call: TRBJ1-1; v_call: TRBV29-1; clone_size: few; d_call: TRBD1; cdr3_aa: CSVATGDTEAFF; cdr3_nt: TGCAGCGTCGCCACAGGGGACACTGAAGCTTTCTTT
j_call: TRBJ1-3; v_call: TRBV5-4; clone_size: NA; d_call: NA; cdr3_aa: CASSSGTHSSGNTIYF; cdr3_nt: TGTGCCAGCAGCTCCGGGACTCATAGCTCTGGAAACACCATATATTTT
j_call: TRBJ2-7; v_call: TRBV5-4; clone_size: few; d_call: NA; cdr3_aa: CASSRQAYEQYF; cdr3_nt: TGTGCCAGCAGCCGACAGGCCTACGAGCAGTACTTC
j_call: TRBJ1-5; v_call: TRBV19; clone_size: NA; d_call: NA; cdr3_aa: CASSIRQGSYSNQPQHF; cdr3_nt: TGTGCCAGTAGTATAAGGCAGGGATCCTATAGCAATCAGCCCCAGCATTTT
j_call: TRBJ1-2; v_call: TRBV29-1; clone_size: NA; d_call: NA; cdr3_aa: CSVEGQIYGYTF; cdr3_nt: TGCAGCGTGGAAGGACAGATCTATGGCTACACCTTC
j_call: TRBJ2-3; v_call: TRBV4-3; clone_size: NA; d_call: NA; cdr3_aa: CASSQDWATDTQYF; cdr3_nt: TGCGCCAGCAGCCAAGATTGGGCCACAGATACGCAGTATTTT
j_call: TRBJ1-2; v_call: TRBV4-2; clone_size: NA; d_call: NA; cdr3_aa: CASSQGDSLLYYGYTF; cdr3_nt: TGTGCCAGCAGCCAGGGTGACAGTCTTCTATACTATGGCTACACCTTC
j_call: TRBJ2-5; v_call: TRBV27; clone_size: NA; d_call: TRBD2; cdr3_aa: CASSFGGAGETQYF; cdr3_nt: TGTGCCAGCAGTTTCGGGGGGGCGGGGGAGACCCAGTACTTC
j_call: TRBJ2-6; v_call: TRBV4-3; clone_size: few; d_call: NA; cdr3_aa: CASSQGEQPANSGANVLTF; cdr3_nt: TGCGCCAGCAGCCAAGGTGAACAGCCCGCGAACTCTGGGGCCAACGTCCTGACTTTC
j_call: TRBJ1-6; v_call: TRBV7-9; clone_size: few; d_call: NA; cdr3_aa: CASSPSRVDSPLHF; cdr3_nt: TGTGCCAGCAGCCCGTCCAGGGTGGATTCACCCCTCCACTTT
j_call: TRBJ2-7; v_call: TRBV4-3; clone_size: NA; d_call: NA; cdr3_aa: CASSLVEGDYEQYF; cdr3_nt: TGCGCCAGCAGCCTTGTGGAGGGCGACTACGAGCAGTACTTC
j_call: TRBJ2-3; v_call: TRBV11-2; clone_size: NA; d_call: TRBD2; cdr3_aa: CASSLFKRGFSDTQYF; cdr3_nt: TGTGCCAGCAGCTTATTCAAGCGGGGGTTTTCAGATACGCAGTATTTT
j_call: TRBJ2-3; v_call: TRBV7-7; clone_size: NA; d_call: NA; cdr3_aa: CASSWAGGDTQYF; cdr3_nt: TGTGCCAGCAGCTGGGCAGGGGGGGATACGCAGTATTTT
j_call: TRBJ2-3; v_call: TRBV14; clone_size: NA; d_call: TRBD1; cdr3_aa: CASSPLDRDVDTQYF; cdr3_nt: TGTGCCAGCAGCCCACTTGACAGGGACGTGGACACGCAGTATTTT
j_call: TRBJ1-3; v_call: TRBV9; clone_size: NA; d_call: NA; cdr3_aa: CASSFAGAGNTIYF; cdr3_nt: TGTGCCAGCAGCTTCGCAGGGGCTGGAAACACCATATATTTT
j_call: TRBJ2-7; v_call: TRBV5-1; clone_size: once; d_call: NA; cdr3_aa: CASRKDTTYEQYF; cdr3_nt: TGCGCCAGCAGAAAAGACACCACCTACGAGCAGTACTTC
j_call: TRBJ1-4; v_call: TRBV5-4; clone_size: NA; d_call: TRBD1; cdr3_aa: CASSSTGDSGEKLFF; cdr3_nt: TGTGCCAGCAGCTCCACGGGGGACAGCGGGGAAAAACTGTTTTTT
j_call: TRBJ1-2; v_call: TRBV18; clone_size: few; d_call: NA; cdr3_aa: CASSPLEYGYTF; cdr3_nt: TGTGCCAGCTCACCTCTAGAGTATGGCTACACCTTC
j_call: TRBJ1-2; v_call: TRBV5-1; clone_size: NA; d_call: NA; cdr3_aa: CASSADGEYVIGYTF; cdr3_nt: TGCGCCAGCAGCGCGGACGGGGAATATGTGATTGGCTACACCTTC
j_call: TRBJ1-4; v_call: TRBV4-2; clone_size: NA; d_call: TRBD1; cdr3_aa: CASSPQDRSEEKLFF; cdr3_nt: TGTGCCAGCAGCCCTCAGGACAGGAGCGAAGAAAAACTGTTTTTT
j_call: TRBJ2-3; v_call: TRBV15; clone_size: NA; d_call: NA; cdr3_aa: CATSRDWATDTQYF; cdr3_nt: TGTGCCACCAGCAGAGATTGGGCCACAGATACGCAGTATTTT
j_call: TRBJ2-1; v_call: TRBV7-2; clone_size: NA; d_call: TRBD2; cdr3_aa: CASSLDLRGGRYNEQFF; cdr3_nt: TGTGCCAGCAGCTTAGATTTGCGGGGGGGACGGTACAATGAGCAGTTCTTC
j_call: TRBJ1-6; v_call: TRBV7-2; clone_size: NA; d_call: NA; cdr3_aa: CASSFDGYNSPLHF; cdr3_nt: TGTGCCAGCAGCTTTGACGGGTATAATTCACCCCTCCACTTT
j_call: TRBJ1-1; v_call: TRBV5-1; clone_size: NA; d_call: TRBD1; cdr3_aa: CASSWDRRVNTEAFF; cdr3_nt: TGCGCCAGCAGTTGGGACAGAAGAGTGAACACTGAAGCTTTCTTT
j_call: TRBJ2-1; v_call: TRBV4-3; clone_size: NA; d_call: NA; cdr3_aa: CASSQGGGTYNEQFF; cdr3_nt: TGCGCCAGCAGCCAAGGTGGGGGGACCTACAATGAGCAGTTCTTC
j_call: TRBJ2-2; v_call: TRBV19; clone_size: NA; d_call: NA; cdr3_aa: CASSVPRLNTGELFF; cdr3_nt: TGTGCCAGTAGTGTACCAAGACTGAACACCGGGGAGCTGTTTTTT
j_call: TRBJ1-1; v_call: TRBV7-9; clone_size: NA; d_call: NA; cdr3_aa: CASSYSPSVTEAFF; cdr3_nt: TGTGCCAGCAGCTATTCCCCCAGTGTCACTGAAGCTTTCTTT
j_call: TRBJ2-5; v_call: TRBV5-4; clone_size: NA; d_call: TRBD2; cdr3_aa: CASSSPGRGGGETQYF; cdr3_nt: TGTGCCAGCAGCTCACCAGGGCGGGGGGGCGGGGAGACCCAGTACTTC
j_call: TRBJ1-1; v_call: TRBV5-4; clone_size: NA; d_call: NA; cdr3_aa: CASSLGLTSGAEAFF; cdr3_nt: TGTGCCAGCAGCTTGGGATTGACAAGTGGCGCTGAAGCTTTCTTT
j_call: TRBJ1-6; v_call: TRBV5-1; clone_size: NA; d_call: TRBD1; cdr3_aa: CASSRTGTAVNSPLHF; cdr3_nt: TGCGCCAGCAGCCGCACCGGGACAGCAGTGAATTCACCCCTCCACTTT